These 17 T cell receptor beta chains originate from one sample sequenced in a study of blood T cell repertoires in COVID-19. Profiling relied on immunoSEQ multiplex PCR, and the TCRdb table lists in-frame clones only, not all of them. The sample has around 150,000 clones, approximately 80% seen once. The sequenced sample consisted of PBMCs or T cells enriched from blood (not recorded which). Every receptor here comes from a man between 65 and 80 years old who had been exposed to COVID-19.

The rearrangement joins TRBV19 to TRBJ2-5; 8 bases are a match to TRBD1. Germline V gene sequence: CDR1 LNHDA, CDR2 SQIVND (reference sequence). This CDR3 has 15 amino acids. V lost 4 bases and J lost 4; bases outside the gene matches: 8. CDR3 loop: CASSNGQGGRETQYF. The CDR3 region has the DNA TGTGCCAGTAGTAACGGACAGGGAGGAAGAGAGACCCAGTACTTC.

The V call is TRBV5-1, the J call TRBJ1-2; the D gene is possibly TRBD1 (5 bases). The CDR3 runs to 13 residues. V was clipped by 4 bases and J by 6 bases, with 13 bases between them. The germline V gene has CDR1 SGHRS and CDR2 YFSETQ. CDR3 in DNA: TGCGCCAGCAGCCCCCCGGGGGTCGATGGCTACACCTTC. Protein: CASSPPGVDGYTF.

The J gene is TRBJ2-3, the V gene TRBV4-3; D perhaps matches TRBD2 (7 bases). CDR1 is LGHNA, CDR2 YSLEER, per germline. The CDR3 sequence is 18 residues long. Trimming shortened V by 1 base and J by 4 bases, and 21 bases separated the two germline ends. Here the CDR3 DNA reads TGCGCCAGCAGCCAAGTCCGGGCGAGAGGGGGGGCGGCAGATACGCAGTATTTT. Amino acid sequence: CASSQVRARGGAADTQYF.

Here the CDR3 DNA reads TGCGCCAGCAGCTCGGGGGAAGTGTACTATGGCTACACCTTC. Its protein product is CASSSGEVYYGYTF. The rearrangement links TRBV5-1 to TRBJ1-2, with D possibly matching TRBD1 (5 bases). The CDR3 sequence is 14 residues long. Trimming left V 3 bases short and J 3 bases short, with 12 bases between. Germline lookup yields CDR1 SGHRS and CDR2 YFSETQ.

CDR3 DNA: TGTGCCAGCAGCCGGACTAGCGATAAGTTCTTC. Protein: CASSRTSDKFF. The rearrangement uses TRBV2 and TRBJ2-1, with 9 bases matching TRBD2. V lost 6 bases to trimming and J lost 14 bases; unmatched junction nucleotides: 5. The CDR3 loop spans 11 amino acids. Germline V gene data show CDR1 as SNHLY and CDR2 as FYNNEI.

J is TRBJ2-7 and V is TRBV4-2, with TRBD2 as a possible D gene (7 bases). Trimming removed 1 base at V and 3 bases at J, with 13 bases between. This CDR3 is built from 15 residues. Per germline, CDR1 LGHNA and CDR2 YNFKEQ. The CDR3 nucleotides are TGTGCCAGCAGCCAAGCGGGGGGCCCCGACTACGAGCAGTACTTC. It encodes CASSQAGGPDYEQYF.

The chain combines TRBV30 with TRBJ1-3, with D possibly being TRBD1 (6 bases). V gave up 7 bases and J gave up 0 bases, with 7 bases separating them. CDR1 GTSNPN and CDR2 SVGIG come from the germline V gene (reference sequence). The CDR3 sequence is 12 residues long. In DNA form, the CDR3 reads TGTGCCTTACAGGGCTCTGGAAACACCATATATTTT. Encoded protein: CALQGSGNTIYF. Based on the CDR3 plus reference TRBV30 and TRBJ1-3, the full variable domain is SQTIHQWPATLVQPVGSPLSLECTVEGTSNPNLYWYRQAAGRGLQLLFYSVGIGQISSEVPQNLSASRPQDRQFILSSKKLLLSDSGFYLCALQGSGNTIYFGEGSWLTVV.

This clone was seen a single time. The CDR3 nucleotides read TGTGCCAGTAGTACCCCGGGACAGGGGATTTCTGGGGCCAACGTCCTGACTTTC. It codes for CASSTPGQGISGANVLTF. V is TRBV19 and J is TRBJ2-6; 10 bases map to TRBD1. Germline V gene lookup returns CDR1 LNHDA and CDR2 SQIVND (reference sequence). Trimming took 4 bases from V and 1 from J; bases not matched to a gene: 7. CDR3 length: 18 amino acids.

The chain employs TRBV27 and TRBJ1-5, with 9 positions matching TRBD1. The CDR3 loop spans 15 amino acids. CDR1 MNHEY and CDR2 SMNVEV come from the germline V gene (reference sequence). V gave up 5 bases and J gave up 6 bases; unmatched junction bases: 8. Here the CDR3 reads CASSAGTGTVQPQHF. CDR3 nucleotides: TGTGCCAGCAGTGCCGGGACAGGGACTGTTCAGCCCCAGCATTTT.

This sequence joins TRBV12-3 or TRBV12-4 and TRBJ2-1, with TRBD2 identical over 8 bases. This CDR3 contains 12 residues. The junction had 4 bases not matched to a gene; V was cut back by 7 bases and J by 8 bases. The CDR3 region has the DNA TGTGCCAGCAACCGGGGGGGCGATGAGCAGTTCTTC. Translation: CASNRGGDEQFF.

The sample holds a few counts of this clone. The DNA for the CDR3 is TGTGCCAGCAGTGGCCTAGGGGGCCAGCCCCAGCATTTT. It specifies CASSGLGGQPQHF. The rearrangement joins TRBV12-3 or TRBV12-4 to TRBJ1-5; 7 positions match TRBD1. J was trimmed by 7 bases and V by 5 bases; bases with no gene match: 5. This CDR3 contains 13 residues.

The chain carries TRBV19 and TRBJ1-4; 8 bases map to TRBD1. The CDR3 extends over 15 amino acids. Germline values: CDR1 LNHDA, CDR2 SQIVND (reference sequence). With V trimmed by 5 bases and J by 4 bases, 6 bases remained unmatched. CDR3: CASSAGGVINEKLFF. CDR3 nucleotide sequence: TGTGCCAGTAGTGCAGGGGGCGTAATTAATGAAAAACTGTTTTTT.

The CDR3 loop is CASSLGDSLGYEQYF. CDR3 in DNA: TGTGCCAGCAGCTTAGGGGACTCCCTGGGCTACGAGCAGTACTTC. The chain is built from TRBV7-6 and TRBJ2-7, with a tentative D call TRBD2 (6 bases). Germline CDR1 is SGHVS and CDR2 is FNYEAQ. The CDR3 is 15 residues long. Trimming left V 1 base short and J 3 bases short, with 13 bases between.

This clone was observed once. The chain couples TRBV6-5 to TRBJ2-2, with no clear D. CDR1 and CDR2 (germline): MNHEY, SVGAGI. The CDR3 contains 12 residues. Trimming left V 5 bases short and J 6 bases short, with 7 bases between. CDR3 DNA sequence: TGTGCCAGCAGTCCCTTTCCCGGGGAGCTGTTTTTT. Translated: CASSPFPGELFF.

The V call is TRBV9, the J call TRBJ1-3; a possible D gene is TRBD1 (6 bases). CDR3 length: 14 residues. Looked up from germline, CDR1 is SGDLS and CDR2 is YYNGEE. Deletions cut 3 bases from V and 4 bases from J, with 11 bases between. CDR3 sequence: CASSAGQMGNTIYF. The CDR3 DNA sequence: TGTGCCAGCAGCGCCGGACAGATGGGAAACACCATATATTTT.

CDR3 loop: CATTEGTYDGYTF. The CDR3 nucleotides are TGTGCCACCACGGAGGGGACTTATGATGGCTACACCTTC. The chain joins TRBV15 to TRBJ1-2; D possibly corresponds to TRBD1 (5 bases). The CDR3 is 13 amino acids. Germline V lookup: CDR1 LNHNV, CDR2 YYDKDF (reference sequence). V gave up 7 bases and J gave up 6 bases, with 15 bases separating them.

For the CDR3, the DNA is TGTGCCAGCAGTTCATTAGACACCATATATTTT. This encodes CASSSLDTIYF. The chain couples TRBV6-5 to TRBJ1-3; D uncertain. The V end lost 4 bases, the J end lost 8 bases, and 6 bases lay between the germline ends. Germline assignment: CDR1 MNHEY and CDR2 SVGAGI. The CDR3 is 11 residues long.